The 3 T cell receptor beta chains given below trace back to one sample, sequenced in a study of T cell responses to AZD1222 COVID-19 vaccine. TCRdb keeps only in-frame clones here, not all; method: immunoSEQ multiplex PCR. The repertoire holds just under 55,000 clones, 70% to 90% seen once, with over 3.5% in the top ten. This specimen was peripheral blood, taken on day 0 of AZD1222 vaccination. The receptors derive from an adult in good health.

The chain uses TRBV7-6 and TRBJ2-1; TRBD1 matches at 7 bases. Germline V gene sequence: CDR1 SGHVS, CDR2 FNYEAQ. The CDR3 covers 14 residues. J was trimmed by 6 bases and V by 5 bases; bases with no gene match: 7. The CDR3, as DNA: TGTGCCAGCAGCACGAGACAGGGACCCAATGAGCAGTTCTTC. Translating gives CASSTRQGPNEQFF.

The genes are TRBV30 and TRBJ1-2; D perhaps matches TRBD1 (5 bases). The CDR3 has 11 residues. V lost 0 bases to trimming and J lost 7 bases, with 6 bases between them. Germline-derived CDR1 and CDR2 are GTSNPN and SVGIG (reference sequence). Here the CDR3 reads CAWSVGGGYTF. The CDR3 nucleotides read TGTGCCTGGAGTGTCGGGGGTGGCTACACCTTC.

This clone occurred once. The chain joins TRBV19 to TRBJ2-7; D not resolved. Germline lookup yields CDR1 LNHDA and CDR2 SQIVND (reference sequence). The length of the CDR3 is 13 residues. V gave up 5 bases and J gave up 2 bases, with 10 bases separating them. The CDR3 nucleotides read TGTGCCAGTAGTGCGGACGCAACCTACGAGCAGTACTTC. Translation gives CASSADATYEQYF.